Shown below are 18 T cell receptor beta chains from a single sample sequenced in a study of cytomegalovirus exposure and HLA in healthy donors. Amplification used 60 Vbeta primers and 13 Jbeta primers. Method: immunoSEQ multiplex PCR; TCRdb's copy keeps in-frame clones and lacks some. There are around 200,000 clones in the sample; around four fifths occur only once, and roughly 0.58% lies in the top ten. Sequenced sample: PBMCs. These TCRs come from a woman in her thirties or forties in good health and CMV-seronegative.

This chain joins TRBV6-1 and TRBJ1-1; TRBD1 matches at 9 bases. Per the germline V gene, CDR1 is MNHNS and CDR2 is SASEGT. The CDR3 has 15 residues. The J segment lost 4 bases and the V segment lost 0 bases, leaving 3 bases of the junction unmatched. The CDR3 sequence is CASSEADRGVTEAFF. CDR3 bases: TGTGCCAGCAGTGAAGCGGACAGGGGTGTCACTGAAGCTTTCTTT.

This rearrangement joins TRBV5-4 to TRBJ2-3; D possibly corresponds to TRBD2 (6 bases). The germline gives CDR1 SGHNT, CDR2 YYREEE (reference sequence). The length of the CDR3 is 16 residues. The V end lost 4 bases, the J end lost 2 bases, and 17 bases lay between the germline ends. CDR3 nucleotide sequence: TGTGCCAGCAGCGGCAAGGGTGGGACTTACACAGATACGCAGTATTTT. Translation: CASSGKGGTYTDTQYF.

The V and J genes are TRBV5-1 and TRBJ2-7; TRBD2 is a possible D gene (5 bases). The CDR3 consists of 14 residues. Germline V gives CDR1 SGHRS, CDR2 YFSETQ. Trimming removed 3 bases from V and 0 bases from J, with 10 bases in between. This CDR3 reads CASSSGLISYEQYF. The CDR3 coding sequence is TGCGCCAGCAGCTCTGGACTGATCTCCTACGAGCAGTACTTC.

The rearrangement uses TRBV10-1 and TRBJ2-4; 10 nucleotides align to TRBD2. This CDR3 spans 14 amino acids. V was clipped by 5 bases and J by 3 bases; unmatched bases: 1. Germline-derived CDR1 and CDR2 are WNHNN and SYGVQD (reference sequence). Here the CDR3 reads CASSSGGDKNIQYF. The CDR3, as DNA: TGCGCCAGCAGTAGCGGGGGGGACAAAAACATTCAGTACTTC.

The genes are TRBV18 and TRBJ2-7; D is unclear. The CDR3 contains 15 residues. The germline gives CDR1 KGHSH, CDR2 LQKENI. Trimming shortened V by 1 base and J by 1 base, and 11 bases separated the two germline ends. The CDR3 region has the DNA TGTGCCAGCTCACCACTAGCTCCCGGATCCTACGAGCAGTACTTC. Translated: CASSPLAPGSYEQYF.

The V and J genes are TRBV30 and TRBJ2-7; 9 nucleotides line up with TRBD1. The germline CDR1 and CDR2 sequences are GTSNPN and SVGIG (reference sequence). J lost 4 bases, V lost 0 bases, and 4 bases had no gene match. The CDR3 covers 14 residues. CDR3: CAWSVGTGKYEQYF. In nucleotides, the CDR3 is TGTGCCTGGAGTGTGGGGACAGGGAAATACGAGCAGTACTTC.

The CDR3 coding sequence is TGCAGCGTGACCCAGGGGGCAGGCGGCACTGAAGCTTTCTTT. Amino acid sequence: CSVTQGAGGTEAFF. The V and J genes are TRBV29-1 and TRBJ1-1; TRBD1 matches 8 bases. CDR1 and CDR2 (germline): SQVTM, ANQGSEA. Unmatched junction bases numbered 10, after V lost 6 bases and J lost 4 bases. This CDR3 is built from 14 residues.

The V gene is TRBV10-3, the J gene TRBJ2-7, with TRBD1 matching 7 bases. Germline V gives CDR1 ENHRY, CDR2 SYGVKD. After removal of 6 bases from V and 6 bases from J, the junction contained 8 bases not matched to a gene. The CDR3 has 13 residues. The CDR3 DNA sequence: TGTGCCATCAGCGCCGACAGGGTGGGCGAGCAGTACTTC. Protein product: CAISADRVGEQYF.

This sequence joins TRBV11-3 and TRBJ2-7; perhaps TRBD1 as D (5 bases). The CDR3 spans 16 residues. V was pared by 5 bases and J by 3 bases, with 20 bases between. Per the germline V gene, CDR1 is SGHNT and CDR2 is YENEEA. The CDR3 region is CASSTNDRTALYEQYF. DNA of the CDR3: TGTGCCAGCAGCACCAATGACAGAACCGCTCTCTACGAGCAGTACTTC.

The rearrangement uses TRBV6-1 and TRBJ1-1; D is unclear. Trimming took 3 bases from V and 3 from J, leaving 5 bases between them. The CDR3 consists of 12 residues. From germline, CDR1 is MNHNS and CDR2 SASEGT. The DNA of the CDR3 is TGTGCCAGCAGTGATTCGGACACTGAAGCTTTCTTT. Translating gives CASSDSDTEAFF.

This rearrangement joins TRBV2 to TRBJ2-2; 12 bases agree with TRBD2. Per germline, CDR1 SNHLY and CDR2 FYNNEI. The junction had 5 bases not matched to a gene; V was cut back by 3 bases and J by 0 bases. The CDR3 extends over 18 amino acids. DNA for the CDR3: TGTGCCAGCAGTGAGACTAGCGGGGGTGCCGCGAACACCGGGGAGCTGTTTTTT. As protein: CASSETSGGAANTGELFF.

Turning to this clone: Germline is not matched at one junction end, which may reflect a read error. The CDR3 DNA sequence: TGTTCCAGCAGCTATCCGGGACAGGCTACTCCTGGGGCCAACGTCCTGACTTTC. Its protein is CSSSYPGQATPGANVLTF. The V call is TRBV7-9, the J call TRBJ2-6, with 8 bases matching TRBD1. The germline V gene encodes CDR1 SEHNR and CDR2 FQNEAQ (reference sequence). The CDR3 is 18 residues long.

This rearrangement joins TRBV9 to TRBJ2-3; the D gene is possibly TRBD2 (6 bases). The length of the CDR3 is 14 residues. V was clipped by 1 base and J by 6 bases, with 12 bases between them. The germline CDR1 and CDR2 sequences are SGDLS and YYNGEE. The CDR3 here is CASSVSPGGDTQYF. Written as DNA, the CDR3 is TGTGCCAGCAGCGTATCCCCTGGAGGGGATACGCAGTATTTT.

This clone was seen more than once but under ten times. The gene calls are TRBV5-1 and TRBJ2-7; 8 nucleotides agree with TRBD1. Germline V CDR1 and CDR2: SGHRS, YFSETQ. After removal of 4 bases from V and 6 bases from J, the junction contained 6 bases not matched to a gene. The CDR3 length is 13 residues. The CDR3, as DNA: TGCGCCAGCAGCCCCGGGACAGGTGGCGAGCAGTACTTC. This codes for CASSPGTGGEQYF.

A few counts support this clone. This chain connects TRBV4-3 to TRBJ2-7; a weak D match, TRBD1 (5 bases). This CDR3 is built from 14 residues. V lost 5 bases, J lost 2 bases, and 13 bases lay in between. Germline loops: CDR1 LGHNA, CDR2 YSLEER. The CDR3 nucleotides are TGCGCCAGCAGCACCGCACCAGGGACCTACGAGCAGTACTTC. Encoded protein: CASSTAPGTYEQYF.

The chain's CDR3 is CASSPRTSSGDEQFF. In nucleotides, the CDR3 is TGTGCCAGCAGTCCTAGGACTAGTTCAGGAGATGAGCAGTTCTTC. The rearrangement links TRBV27 to TRBJ2-1, with 7 positions matching TRBD2. CDR3 length: 15 amino acids. J gave up 8 bases and V 5 bases, and 12 bases lay outside the gene matches. CDR1 MNHEY and CDR2 SMNVEV come from the germline V gene (reference sequence).

The J gene is TRBJ1-2, the V gene TRBV7-9, with 7 bases identical to TRBD1. Germline trimming cut 6 bases from V and 5 bases from J; bases unmatched to any gene: 9. This CDR3 has 14 amino acids. The germline V gene has CDR1 SEHNR and CDR2 FQNEAQ (reference sequence). Here the CDR3 reads CASRIGGAGYGYTF. CDR3 sequence (DNA): TGTGCCAGCAGGATAGGGGGCGCAGGGTATGGCTACACCTTC.

The chain carries TRBV5-4 and TRBJ2-5, with 10 bases that match TRBD2. The CDR3 has 17 residues. The V segment lost 4 bases and the J segment 4 bases; nucleotides outside the gene matches: 13. Germline loops: CDR1 SGHNT, CDR2 YYREEE (reference sequence). CDR3 in DNA: TGTGCCAGCAGCCGAACCTGGAGCGGGGGGGCCGGAGAGACCCAGTACTTC. Translating it yields CASSRTWSGGAGETQYF.